Presented here are 21 T cell receptor beta chains from one specimen sequenced in a study of cytomegalovirus exposure and HLA in healthy donors. The primer mix had 60 Vbeta and 13 Jbeta primers. Libraries were prepared by immunoSEQ multiplex PCR; TCRdb keeps only in-frame clonotypes and omits some of them. This sample has around 140,000 clones, with around nine tenths found just once. Material for sequencing was PBMCs. These TCRs come from a woman younger than 45 in good health and CMV-seronegative.

The chain has TRBV4-3 and TRBJ2-1; no reliable D call. Germline CDR1 reads LGHNA; CDR2 reads YSLEER. The V gene lost 1 base and the J gene lost 8 bases, with 15 bases spanning the gap. The CDR3 consists of 15 residues. In DNA form, the CDR3 reads TGCGCCAGCAGCCAAGGCGCAGGCCCCGGCTATGAGCAGTTCTTC. This gives the protein CASSQGAGPGYEQFF.

The chain uses TRBV6-5 and TRBJ1-2; the D is unclear. The CDR3 consists of 15 residues. V was cut by 1 base and J by 6 bases, with 15 bases left in between. CDR1 and CDR2 from the germline V gene are MNHEY and SVGAGI. The CDR3 nucleotides are TGTGCCAGCAGTTACTACATGGGCGGAGGAGATGGCTACACCTTC. This translates into CASSYYMGGGDGYTF.

A single count supports this clone. The genes are TRBV7-6 and TRBJ2-7, with 13 bases identical to TRBD2. Trimming removed 2 bases from V and 2 bases from J; junction bases left unmatched: 9. The CDR3 is 18 amino acids. Germline CDR1 is SGHVS and CDR2 is FNYEAQ. This chain's CDR3 is CASSLSPTSGGQAYEQYF. In nucleotides, the CDR3 is TGTGCCAGCAGCTTATCCCCGACTAGCGGGGGGCAGGCCTACGAGCAGTACTTC.

The J gene is TRBJ2-2, the V gene TRBV5-4, with 11 positions matching TRBD2. In germline, CDR1 is SGHNT, CDR2 YYREEE (reference sequence). The CDR3 is 15 residues long. The J segment lost 7 bases and the V segment lost 4 bases, leaving 6 bases of the junction unmatched. CDR3 DNA sequence: TGTGCCAGCAGCGTAGCGGGAGGGCCCATCGGGGAGCTGTTTTTT. Translated, it gives CASSVAGGPIGELFF.

This chain uses TRBV27 with TRBJ2-7, with 7 bases that match TRBD2. Germline trimming cut 4 bases from V and 0 bases from J; bases unmatched to any gene: 12. Germline CDR1 is MNHEY and CDR2 is SMNVEV (reference sequence). This CDR3 has 17 amino acids. CDR3 in DNA: TGTGCCAGCAGTTCCCTAACCTCTAGCGGACCCTCCTACGAGCAGTACTTC. Amino acid sequence: CASSSLTSSGPSYEQYF.

The J gene is TRBJ1-5, the V gene TRBV7-8; D may be TRBD1 (5 bases). The CDR3 extends over 21 amino acids. Trimming shortened V by 2 bases and J by 0 bases, and 26 bases separated the two germline ends. Per the germline V gene, CDR1 is SGHVS and CDR2 is FQNEAQ. CDR3 bases: TGTGCCAGCAGCTTATCTGCCCCGTGGACACCGAGACGAGATAGCAATCAGCCCCAGCATTTT. Its protein product is CASSLSAPWTPRRDSNQPQHF.

The CDR3 reads CASSSLSWARGGYNEQFF. For the CDR3, the DNA is TGTGCCAGCAGTTCCCTTAGTTGGGCAAGAGGAGGCTACAATGAGCAGTTCTTC. The chain couples TRBV27 to TRBJ2-1, with D perhaps TRBD2 (5 bases). With 4 bases removed from V and 3 bases from J, the gap between germline ends came to 22 bases. The germline V gene has CDR1 MNHEY and CDR2 SMNVEV (reference sequence). This CDR3 comprises 18 residues.

This sequence joins TRBV6-1 and TRBJ2-5; 9 bases are a match to TRBD2. Trimming at V came to 7 bases and at J to 5 bases, leaving 8 bases not matched to a gene. The CDR3 totals 14 residues. Germline values: CDR1 MNHNS, CDR2 SASEGT. CDR3 DNA sequence: TGTGCCAGCAATGGCGGGGGGGCGGGTGAGACCCAGTACTTC. Its translation is CASNGGGAGETQYF.

This sequence joins TRBV7-9 and TRBJ1-5, with D maybe TRBD1 (5 bases). The CDR3 runs to 14 residues. Between the trimmed V and J ends, which lost 1 base and 5 bases, there was a span of 9 bases. CDR1 is SEHNR, CDR2 FQNEAQ, per germline (reference sequence). The CDR3 DNA sequence: TGTGCCAGCAGCTTAGGGGGGGGGTATCAGCCCCAGCATTTT. This gives the protein CASSLGGGYQPQHF.

V gene TRBV5-1 combines with J gene TRBJ2-1, with D possibly matching TRBD1 (6 bases). Germline CDR1 and CDR2: SGHRS and YFSETQ. The V end was cut by 7 bases, the J end by 11 bases, with 22 bases between. This CDR3 is 14 amino acids long. The chain's CDR3 is CASGRGGSGQKQFF. For the CDR3, the DNA is TGCGCCAGCGGTCGAGGCGGATCCGGACAGAAGCAGTTCTTC.

The chain uses TRBV7-3 and TRBJ2-1; 9 nucleotides align to TRBD2. The CDR3 runs 15 residues. Germline loops: CDR1 SGHTA, CDR2 FQGTGA. After removal of 3 bases from V and 7 bases from J, the junction contained 7 bases not matched to a gene. The CDR3 here is CASSFWASGVNEQFF. CDR3 DNA: TGTGCCAGCAGCTTTTGGGCTAGCGGGGTGAATGAGCAGTTCTTC.

The chain has TRBV4-1 and TRBJ1-1; D gene unclear. CDR1 MGHRA and CDR2 YSYEKL come from the germline V gene. The V and J ends lost 4 bases and 6 bases respectively, with 18 bases between them. The CDR3 spans 15 residues. The DNA for the CDR3 is TGCGCCAGCAGCCGACCCAGCGGACGGTCCCCTGAAGCTTTCTTT. Its protein is CASSRPSGRSPEAFF.

J is TRBJ2-1 and V is TRBV10-3, with 10 nucleotides matching TRBD1. After removal of 2 bases from V and 8 bases from J, the junction contained 6 bases not matched to a gene. Germline-derived CDR1 and CDR2 are ENHRY and SYGVKD. This CDR3 spans 15 amino acids. CDR3 in amino acids: CAISERQGAEDEQFF. As DNA, the CDR3 is TGTGCCATCAGTGAGAGACAGGGGGCTGAGGATGAGCAGTTCTTC.

This chain uses TRBV30 with TRBJ2-7, with D possibly TRBD1 on 5 matching bases. Trimming took 4 bases from V and 4 from J, leaving 23 bases between them. CDR1 and CDR2 (germline): GTSNPN, SVGIG (reference sequence). The CDR3 is made up of 16 amino acids. The CDR3 reads CAWNRPGPGILYEQYF. CDR3 DNA sequence: TGTGCCTGGAACCGCCCCGGGCCAGGGATTTTGTACGAGCAGTACTTC.

The chain uses TRBV19 and TRBJ1-3; the match to TRBD1 covers 7 bases. Trimming cost V 6 bases and J 0 bases; bases outside gene matches: 5. The CDR3 totals 15 residues. Germline CDR1 and CDR2: LNHDA and SQIVND (reference sequence). The CDR3 nucleotides are TGTGCCAGTAGGCGACAGGGTTCCTCTGGAAACACCATATATTTT. This sequence encodes CASRRQGSSGNTIYF.

The chain uses TRBV4-3 and TRBJ1-5; tentatively, D is TRBD1 (5 bases). Germline CDR1 is LGHNA and CDR2 is YSLEER. V was clipped by 1 base and J by 3 bases, with 10 bases between them. CDR3 size: 15 residues. CDR3 sequence: CASSQVSGSNQPQHF. The DNA of the CDR3 is TGCGCCAGCAGCCAAGTTTCAGGGTCCAATCAGCCCCAGCATTTT.

The V and J genes are TRBV6-5 and TRBJ2-1; TRBD2 is a possible D gene (5 bases). CDR1 is MNHEY, CDR2 SVGAGI, per germline. The CDR3 spans 14 residues. V was cut by 6 bases and J by 2 bases, with 11 bases left in between. CDR3 DNA sequence: TGTGCCAGCAGACCTAGCCCCACCTACAATGAGCAGTTCTTC. Protein sequence: CASRPSPTYNEQFF.

The rearrangement uses TRBV6-1 and TRBJ2-7; D possibly corresponds to TRBD1 (5 bases). This CDR3 has 15 residues. Per the germline V gene, CDR1 is MNHNS and CDR2 is SASEGT. The V end lost 2 bases, the J end lost 0 bases, and 11 bases lay between the germline ends. The CDR3 DNA reads as TGTGCCAGCAGTGAAAGATCAGGGCCCTCCTACGAGCAGTACTTC. Its translation: CASSERSGPSYEQYF.

This clone was counted between two and nine times. This chain joins TRBV2 and TRBJ1-2; 10 positions match TRBD1. Germline CDR1 and CDR2: SNHLY and FYNNEI. The CDR3 has 13 residues. With 6 bases clipped from V and 7 bases from J, the junction kept 5 bases outside the gene matches. The CDR3 DNA follows: TGTGCCAGCAGGACAGGGGGCAGCGGTGGCTACACCTTC. Translated: CASRTGGSGGYTF. Filled out from reference TRBV2 and TRBJ1-2, the complete variable domain reads EPEVTQTPSHQVTQMGQEVILRCVPISNHLYFYWYRQILGQKVEFLVSFYNNEISEKSEIFDDQFSVERPDGSNFTLKIRSTKLEDSAMYFCASRTGGSGGYTFGSGTRLTVV.

This chain joins TRBV7-2 and TRBJ2-5; 12 nucleotides match TRBD2. The CDR3 spans 16 residues. The ends lost 4 bases at V and 5 bases at J; junction bases unmatched: 8. CDR1 and CDR2 (germline): SGHTA, FQGNSA. CDR3: CASSSLAGGNGETQYF. In DNA, the CDR3 is TGTGCCAGCAGCTCACTAGCGGGGGGTAATGGTGAGACCCAGTACTTC.

The V gene is TRBV25-1, the J gene TRBJ2-2; D is possibly TRBD2 (5 bases). The CDR3 contains 15 residues. Germline V gene lookup returns CDR1 MGHDK and CDR2 SYGVNS. V lost 6 bases and J 6 bases, leaving 17 bases between the germline ends. For the CDR3, the DNA is TGTGCCAGCAGCAGTTCCCTCCCGGGGTCCGGGGAGCTGTTTTTT. Its protein is CASSSSLPGSGELFF.